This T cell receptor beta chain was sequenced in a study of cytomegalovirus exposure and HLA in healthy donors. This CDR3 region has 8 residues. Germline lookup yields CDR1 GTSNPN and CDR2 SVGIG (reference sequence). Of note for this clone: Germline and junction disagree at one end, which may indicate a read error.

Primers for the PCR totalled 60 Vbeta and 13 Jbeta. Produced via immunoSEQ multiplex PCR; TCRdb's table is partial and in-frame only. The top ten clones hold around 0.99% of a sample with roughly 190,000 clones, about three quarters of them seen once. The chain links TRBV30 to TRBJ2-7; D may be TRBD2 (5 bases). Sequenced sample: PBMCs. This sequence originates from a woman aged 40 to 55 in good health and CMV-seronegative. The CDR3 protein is CAWTRGGF. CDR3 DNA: TGTGCCTGGACCCGGGGTGGCTTC. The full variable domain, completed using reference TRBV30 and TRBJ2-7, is SQTIHQWPATLVQPVGSPLSLECTVEGTSNPNLYWYRQAAGRGLQLLFYSVGIGQISSEVPQNLSASRPQDRQFILSSKKLLLSDSGFYLCAWTRGGFGPGTRLTVT.